The clone carrying this T cell receptor (beta chain) was seen many times. The target antigen is unknown. The sample comes from a study of identical twins. General study results and limits: Invariant MAIT and iNKT cells may have partly biased zero-insertion analyses.

Deletions cut 4 bases from V and 4 bases from J, with 13 bases between. The CDR3 spans 15 residues. Germline V gene sequence: CDR1 MNHEY, CDR2 SVGAGI. TCRdb re-called the 5' RACE reads with MiXCR, one entry per CDR3 protein. This sample carries hundreds of thousands of distinct CDR3 sequences, 10% to 15% of them seen once, and the ten largest clones take 1.5% to 2%. The same sample was also used in a study of yellow fever vaccine responses in identical twins.

Sequencing input: PBMCs. This sequence joins TRBV6-5 and TRBJ1-4; a possible D gene is TRBD1 (6 bases). This clonotype was sampled from a woman under 30 in good health. Here the CDR3 DNA reads TGTGCCAGCAGTTCCTGGACAGCTTATAATGAAAAACTGTTTTTT. Its translation: CASSSWTAYNEKLFF.